Reported below is one T cell receptor (beta chain). No antigen is known for it. The data stem from a study of cytomegalovirus exposure and HLA in healthy donors. The CDR3 is 16 residues long. The V gene end was trimmed by 4 bases and the J gene end by 7 bases; junction bases not matched to a gene: 10. Germline V gene lookup returns CDR1 SEHNR and CDR2 FQNEAQ (reference sequence). 13 Jbeta primers and 60 Vbeta primers were used for the PCR. The repertoire was sequenced with immunoSEQ multiplex PCR; TCRdb's copy has only in-frame clones and lacks some. The sample contains over 130,000 clones, 70% to 80% of which appear only once. Study-wide findings and caveats: Later analysis placed DRB1 highest and HLA-C lowest in TCR association rates, which differed by HLA locus. Specificity for CMV antigens was confirmed in vitro for a few of the CMV-associated chains.

This chain connects TRBV7-9 to TRBJ2-7; 13 bases match TRBD2. The sample was PBMCs. The sequence was collected from a human donor in good health. The CDR3 coding sequence is TGTGCCAGCAGCTCCCAAACTAGCGGGAGGGCCTGGGAGCAGTACTTC. Translated: CASSSQTSGRAWEQYF.